The rows below give T cell receptor beta chains drawn from one sample of a study of T-cell reconstitution after alpha-beta-depleted transplantation in children. One entry per CDR3 protein, called by TCRdb with MiXCR from the PCR reads. The sample gives some 600,000 distinct CDR3 sequences, about 15% of which show up once; under 1.2% is in the top ten. The sequences come from PBMCs from the stem cell graft donor, collected from the stem cell graft. The receptors originated from a human donor who donated a stem cell graft to a child with acute myeloid leukemia. Both conserved end residues are part of each CDR3. Fields, in order: V gene, J gene, D gene, clone size, CDR3 DNA, CDR3 protein. D genes are given only for firm matches. Some rows mark clone size as missing; the rest say once, few, many or name a class of expanded clone.

TRBV7-6	TRBJ2-1	NA	few	TGTGCCAGCAGCTTAGTCGGCGGGTCCAATGAGCAGTTCTTC	CASSLVGGSNEQFF
TRBV5-1	TRBJ2-5	TRBD1	few	TGCGCCAGCAGCTTGTCCACAGGGGGAATACAAGAGACCCAGTACTTC	CASSLSTGGIQETQYF
TRBV7-2	TRBJ1-4	NA	NA	TGTGCCAGCAGCTCCGAGGGTGGAGAAAAACTGTTTTTT	CASSSEGGEKLFF
TRBV7-9	TRBJ1-1	NA	NA	TGTGCCAGCAGCTTGGACGAATTTGAAGCTTTCTTT	CASSLDEFEAFF
TRBV5-1	TRBJ2-1	NA	few	TGCGCCAGCAGCTTGAACCAGGGGGGATCCTACAATGAGCAGTTCTTC	CASSLNQGGSYNEQFF
TRBV9	TRBJ2-3	NA	few	TGTGCCAGCAGCGGGGGGGTAGAAGATACGCAGTATTTT	CASSGGVEDTQYF
TRBV12-3/TRBV12-4	TRBJ1-5	TRBD1	few	TGTGCCAGCAGGCAGGACAGGGGCCATCAGCCCCAGCATTTT	CASRQDRGHQPQHF
TRBV6-2/TRBV6-3	TRBJ1-1	NA	NA	TGTGCCAGCGCAATAAGTTCACAGGGCTCGAACACTGAAGCTTTCTTT	CASAISSQGSNTEAFF
TRBV5-5	TRBJ1-6	NA	many	TGTGCCAGCAGCTTGGGGGCAGGCCCTTATTCTAATTCACCCCTCCACTTT	CASSLGAGPYSNSPLHF
TRBV5-1	TRBJ2-7	NA	NA	TGCGCCAGCAGCTCTGACAGGAGCTCCTACGAGCAGTACTTC	CASSSDRSSYEQYF
TRBV18	TRBJ1-5	NA	NA	TGTGCCAGCTCACTCGGACAAGCGAATCAGCCCCAGCATTTT	CASSLGQANQPQHF
TRBV20-1	TRBJ2-7	TRBD2	NA	TGCAGTGCTAGAGATCGAGCGGGGGGGAGCGAGCAGTACTTC	CSARDRAGGSEQYF
TRBV6-1	TRBJ2-1	NA	many	TGTGCCAGCAAGGACAGAGGATATGAGCAGTTCTTC	CASKDRGYEQFF
TRBV7-6	TRBJ1-5	NA	NA	TGTGCCAGCACGGCGGGGGGGGGTCAGCCCCAGCATTTT	CASTAGGGQPQHF
TRBV20-1	TRBJ2-1	TRBD1	many	TGCAGTGCTCGGGACAGGGGGGCCTACAATGAGCAGTTCTTC	CSARDRGAYNEQFF
TRBV25-1	TRBJ2-5	NA	NA	TGTGCCAGCAGGGACGGGGGATACGGCGAGACCCAGTACTTC	CASRDGGYGETQYF
TRBV20-1	TRBJ2-1	NA	NA	TGCAGTGCCAGTCCAGGATCCTACAATGAGCAGTTCTTC	CSASPGSYNEQFF
TRBV24-1	TRBJ2-3	TRBD2	many	TGTGCCACCAGTGAAGAGAACGGGGGGGCGCCAGATACGCAGTATTTT	CATSEENGGAPDTQYF
TRBV20-1	TRBJ2-7	NA	many	TGCAGTGCTAGAGATCTCAGGGATGAGCAGTACTTC	CSARDLRDEQYF
TRBV29-1	TRBJ1-1	NA	many	TGCAGCGTCGCGGGACTGATGAACACTGAAGCTTTCTTT	CSVAGLMNTEAFF
TRBV4-2	TRBJ1-2	TRBD1	few	TGTGCCAGCAGCCAAGATACAGGGGGCAACTATGGCTACACCTTC	CASSQDTGGNYGYTF
TRBV12-3/TRBV12-4	TRBJ1-1	NA	few	TGTGCCAGCAGCGTTGACACGCGGAACACTGAAGCTTTCTTT	CASSVDTRNTEAFF
TRBV6-2/TRBV6-3	TRBJ2-3	NA	few	TGTGCCAGCAGTTACAACCGGCGGAAACGCACAGATACGCAGTATTTT	CASSYNRRKRTDTQYF
TRBV30	TRBJ2-1	NA	NA	TGTGCCGGCAAATACAATGAGCAGTTCTTC	CAGKYNEQFF
TRBV5-1	TRBJ1-4	TRBD1	few	TGCGCCAGCAGCCGGACAGGGAACCTTGCAACTAATGAAAAACTGTTTTTT	CASSRTGNLATNEKLFF
TRBV12-3/TRBV12-4	TRBJ1-2	NA	NA	TGTGCCAGCAGTTTGCGAGGGGTAGGAAGCTATGGCTACACCTTC	CASSLRGVGSYGYTF
TRBV30	TRBJ1-3	TRBD1	NA	TGTGCCTGGAGTGAGACAGGGCCTGGAAACACCATATATTTT	CAWSETGPGNTIYF
TRBV6-1	TRBJ2-5	TRBD1	NA	TGTGCCAGCAGTCCCCCCGACAGGGGAGAGACCCAGTACTTC	CASSPPDRGETQYF
TRBV5-1	TRBJ2-1	NA	many	TGCGCCAGCAGCTTGGTGCCCCACAATGAGCAGTTCTTC	CASSLVPHNEQFF
TRBV12-3/TRBV12-4	TRBJ2-7	NA	NA	TGTGCCAGCAGTTTTTCGCAGAACAGGCGGGGCTACGAGCAGTACTTC	CASSFSQNRRGYEQYF
TRBV11-2	TRBJ1-2	NA	once	TGTGCCAGCAGCTGGCAAGGGTCTAGCTATGGCTACACCTTC	CASSWQGSSYGYTF
TRBV15	TRBJ1-2	TRBD1	few	TGTGCCACCAGCACCAGACAGGGGAACTATGGCTACACCTTC	CATSTRQGNYGYTF